This T cell receptor beta chain was documented in a study of shared clonotypes between healthy human individuals. As concerns this clone: The antigen is not known.

CDR3 length equals 13 residues. Germline V gives CDR1 GTSNPN, CDR2 SVGIG (reference sequence). The ends were cut back, 0 bases at V and 10 bases at J, with 12 bases in the middle. All participating donors were Caucasian adults from Nashville, Tennessee. Negatively enriched CD4+ T cells were divided by CD45RA into naive and memory. Study results and caveats: Specimens sampled were limited to blood, with tissue repertoires likely differing.

Running of the assay took place at deep level. TCRdb keeps only in-frame clones here, not all; method: immunoSEQ multiplex PCR. This repertoire shows over 2 million clones, less than 95% found once; its top ten account for about 0.36%. The sequence was obtained from a man aged 18 to 35 in good health. Some clones in this sample may be carry-over from other donors' samples. What was sequenced was naive CD4+ T cells from PBMCs. Subset in this sample: CD45RA+ positively selected. The chain links TRBV30 to TRBJ2-2; D is uncertain. The CDR3 region has the DNA TGTGCCTGGAGTGTAAGCATGTCTTCGGAGCTGTTTTTT. Amino acid sequence: CAWSVSMSSELFF.